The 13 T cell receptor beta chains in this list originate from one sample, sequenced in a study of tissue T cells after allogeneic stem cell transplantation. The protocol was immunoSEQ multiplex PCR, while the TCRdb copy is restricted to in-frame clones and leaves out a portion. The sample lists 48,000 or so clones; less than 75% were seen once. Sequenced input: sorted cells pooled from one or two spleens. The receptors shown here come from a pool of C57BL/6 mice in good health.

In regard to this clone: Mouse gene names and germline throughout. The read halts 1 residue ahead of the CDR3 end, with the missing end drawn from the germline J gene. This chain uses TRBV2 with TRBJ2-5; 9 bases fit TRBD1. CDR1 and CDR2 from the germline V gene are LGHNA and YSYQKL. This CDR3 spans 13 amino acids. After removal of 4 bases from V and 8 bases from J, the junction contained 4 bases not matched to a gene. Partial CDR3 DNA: TGTGCCAGCAGCCCCGGGACAGGGATCACCCAGTAC. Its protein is CASSPGTGITQY. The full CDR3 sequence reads CASSPGTGITQYF.

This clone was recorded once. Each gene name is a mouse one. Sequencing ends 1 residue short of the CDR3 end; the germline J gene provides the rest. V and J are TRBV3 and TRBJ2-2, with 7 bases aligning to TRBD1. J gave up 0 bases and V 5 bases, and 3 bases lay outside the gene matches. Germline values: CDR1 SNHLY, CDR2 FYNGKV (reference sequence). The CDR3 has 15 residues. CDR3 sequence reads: CASSPQGANTGQLYF. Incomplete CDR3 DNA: TGTGCCAGCAGCCCCCAGGGGGCAAACACCGGGCAGCTCTAC.

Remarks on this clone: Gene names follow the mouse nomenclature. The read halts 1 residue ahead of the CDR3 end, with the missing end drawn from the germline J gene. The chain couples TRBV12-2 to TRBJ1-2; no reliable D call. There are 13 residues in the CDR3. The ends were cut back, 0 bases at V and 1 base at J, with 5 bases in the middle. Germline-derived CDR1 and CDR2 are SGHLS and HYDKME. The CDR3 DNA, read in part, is TGTGCCAGCTCTCTCGGGGTAAACTCCGACTACACC. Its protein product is CASSLGVNSDYT. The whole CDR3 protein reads CASSLGVNSDYTF.

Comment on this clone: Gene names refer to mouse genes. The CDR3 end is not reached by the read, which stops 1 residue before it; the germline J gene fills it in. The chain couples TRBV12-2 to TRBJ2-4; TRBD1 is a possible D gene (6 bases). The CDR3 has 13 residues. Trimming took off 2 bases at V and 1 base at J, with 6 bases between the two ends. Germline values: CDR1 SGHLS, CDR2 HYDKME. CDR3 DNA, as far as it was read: TGTGCCAGCTCTCGACAGGGTCAAAACACCTTGTAC. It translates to CASSRQGQNTLY. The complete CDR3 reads CASSRQGQNTLYF.

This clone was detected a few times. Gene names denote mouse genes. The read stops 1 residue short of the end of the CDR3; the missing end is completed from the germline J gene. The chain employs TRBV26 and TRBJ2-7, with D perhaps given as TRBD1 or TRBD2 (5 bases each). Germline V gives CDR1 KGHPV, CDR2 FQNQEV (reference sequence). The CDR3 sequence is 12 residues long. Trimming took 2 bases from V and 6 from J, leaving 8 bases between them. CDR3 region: CASSLAGVEQYF. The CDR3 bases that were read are TGTGCCAGCAGTCTGGCGGGGGTTGAACAGTAC.

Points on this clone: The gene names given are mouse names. Partial CDR3 DNA: TGTGCCAGCGGTGATGCGGGCAGGGGTGGAAATACGCTCTAT. It codes for CASGDAGRGGNTLY. The complete CDR3 protein is CASGDAGRGGNTLYF. The chain uses TRBV13-2 and TRBJ1-3, with D maybe TRBD1 (6 bases). The observed sequence ends 1 residue before the CDR3 terminus, with the missing tail filled in from the germline J gene. The length of the CDR3 is 15 residues. V was cut by 0 bases and J by 3 bases, with 10 bases left in between. Germline V lookup: CDR1 NNHNN, CDR2 SYGAGS (reference sequence).

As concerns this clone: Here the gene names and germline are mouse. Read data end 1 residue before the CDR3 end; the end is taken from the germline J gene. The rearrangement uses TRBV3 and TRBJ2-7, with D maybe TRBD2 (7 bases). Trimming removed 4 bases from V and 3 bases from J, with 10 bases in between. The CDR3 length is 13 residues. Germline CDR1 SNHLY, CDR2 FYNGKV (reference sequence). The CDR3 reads CASSSGGLYEQYF. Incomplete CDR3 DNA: TGTGCCAGCAGCTCGGGGGGCCTCTATGAACAGTAC.

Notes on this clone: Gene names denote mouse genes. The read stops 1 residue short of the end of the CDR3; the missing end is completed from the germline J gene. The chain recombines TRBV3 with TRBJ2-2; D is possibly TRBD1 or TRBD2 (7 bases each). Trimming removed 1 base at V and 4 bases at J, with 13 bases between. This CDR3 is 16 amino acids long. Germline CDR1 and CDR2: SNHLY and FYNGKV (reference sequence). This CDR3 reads CASSLEPGGGTGQLYF. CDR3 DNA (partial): TGTGCCAGCAGCTTAGAGCCAGGGGGGGGCACCGGGCAGCTCTAC.

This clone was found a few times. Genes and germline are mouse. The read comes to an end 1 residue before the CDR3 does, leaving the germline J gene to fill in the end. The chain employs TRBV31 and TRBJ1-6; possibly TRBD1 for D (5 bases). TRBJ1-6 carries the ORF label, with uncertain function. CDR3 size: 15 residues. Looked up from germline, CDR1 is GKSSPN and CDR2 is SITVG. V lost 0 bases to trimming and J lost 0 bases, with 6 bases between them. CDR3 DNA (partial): TGTGCCTGGAGTCTGGGGGTTTCCTATAATTCGCCCCTCTAC. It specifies CAWSLGVSYNSPLY. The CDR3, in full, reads CAWSLGVSYNSPLYF.

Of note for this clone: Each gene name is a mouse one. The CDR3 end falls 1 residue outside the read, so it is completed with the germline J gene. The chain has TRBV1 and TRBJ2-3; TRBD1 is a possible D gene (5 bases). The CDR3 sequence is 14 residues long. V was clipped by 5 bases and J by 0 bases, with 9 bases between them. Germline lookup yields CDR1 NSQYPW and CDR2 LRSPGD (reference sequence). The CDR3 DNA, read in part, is TGCACCTGCAGTAGACAGAAGAGTGCAGAAACGCTGTAT. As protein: CTCSRQKSAETLY. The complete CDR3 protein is CTCSRQKSAETLYF.

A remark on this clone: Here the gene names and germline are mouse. Incomplete CDR3 DNA: TGTGCCAGCAGTATAGTGGCAGGGGGCAATGAACAGTAC. This encodes CASSIVAGGNEQY. The full CDR3 protein is CASSIVAGGNEQYF. This chain links TRBV19 with TRBJ2-7; 8 bases agree with TRBD1. The CDR3 is cut off 1 residue early in the read; its end comes from the germline J gene. CDR1 and CDR2 (germline): FNHDT, SITEND (reference sequence). The V and J ends lost 0 bases and 5 bases, in that order; junction bases with no gene match: 4. This CDR3 region has 14 residues.

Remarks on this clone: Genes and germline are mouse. Incomplete CDR3 DNA: TGTGCTAGCAGTTTACGGACCGTGGTTGCAGAAACGCTGTAT. Its translation is CASSLRTVVAETLY. The full CDR3 reads CASSLRTVVAETLYF. The gene calls are TRBV29 and TRBJ2-3; no definite D call. The read ends 1 residue shy of where the CDR3 ends; the end is completed using the germline J gene. V was shortened by 2 bases and J by 2 bases, with 11 bases between the two germline ends. CDR1 and CDR2 (germline): MSHET, SYDVDS. There are 15 residues in the CDR3.

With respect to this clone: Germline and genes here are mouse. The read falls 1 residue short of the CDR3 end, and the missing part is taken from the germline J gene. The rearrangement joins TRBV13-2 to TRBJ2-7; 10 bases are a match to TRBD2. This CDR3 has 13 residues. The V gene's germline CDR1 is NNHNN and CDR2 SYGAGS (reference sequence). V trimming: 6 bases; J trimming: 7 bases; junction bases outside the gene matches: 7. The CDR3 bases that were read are TGTGCCAGCGTCCTGGGGGGGCAGGAAGAACAGTAC. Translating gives CASVLGGQEEQY. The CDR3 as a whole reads CASVLGGQEEQYF.